There are many counts of the clone carrying this TCR beta chain. The data are from a study of human T cells and chemical hapten exposure. TCRdb ran MiXCR on the RACE reads and lists one entry per CDR3 protein. The sample has roughly 110,000 distinct CDR3 sequences; about 12% are singletons. Regarding time point: pre-sensitization, week 0. Treatment given: therapeutic diphenylcyclopropenone sensitization with weekly scalp DPC. Total RNA came from unfractionated whole blood. The V gene's germline CDR1 is DFQATT and CDR2 SNEGSKA (reference sequence). V lost 1 base and J 1 base, leaving 10 bases between the germline ends. The CDR3 spans 14 residues.

The source of this sequence is a woman aged 50 to 60 with alopecia areata. Some clones in this sample may be carry-over from other donors' samples. The chain carries TRBV20-1 and TRBJ1-1; no definite D call. Here the sequenced sample was whole blood, taken in connection with sensitization to the hapten diphenylcyclopropenone (DPC). The CDR3 spells CSARVGESNTEAFF. The CDR3 DNA reads TGCAGTGCTAGAGTTGGGGAGTCGAACACTGAAGCTTTCTTT.